Shown below are 17 T cell receptor beta chains from a single sample sequenced in a study of blood T cell repertoires in COVID-19. Only in-frame clones appear in the TCRdb table, and some are missing; sequencing was by immunoSEQ multiplex PCR. This sample carries about 220,000 clones, about 83% of them seen once, and the ten largest clones take about 2.3%. Sequences were obtained from peripheral blood. The receptors derive from a woman in her forties with active or convalescent COVID-19.

The chain carries TRBV6-1 and TRBJ1-4; D remains unclear. Trimming removed 5 bases from V and 7 bases from J, with 11 bases in between. Germline CDR1 MNHNS, CDR2 SASEGT. The CDR3 spans 13 residues. CDR3 DNA: TGTGCCAGCAGTTCAAGAGAAGTTGAAAAACTGTTTTTT. It yields the protein CASSSREVEKLFF.

This sequence joins TRBV6-5 and TRBJ1-1; no reliable D call. V lost 0 bases, J lost 0 bases, and 5 bases lay in between. The CDR3 has 14 residues. Germline V CDR1 and CDR2: MNHEY, SVGAGI. The CDR3 protein is CASSYSPVNTEAFF. The CDR3 region has the DNA TGTGCCAGCAGTTACTCCCCCGTGAACACTGAAGCTTTCTTT.

The CDR3 loop is CATSEARSGGGLNEQFF. DNA for the CDR3: TGTGCCACCAGTGAAGCTCGAAGTGGGGGGGGCCTCAATGAGCAGTTCTTC. The gene calls are TRBV24-1 and TRBJ2-1; weak D call: TRBD2 (7 bases). Germline V gene sequence: CDR1 KGHDR, CDR2 SFDVKD. Trimming cost V 4 bases and J 6 bases, with 21 bases left between them. This CDR3 region has 17 residues.

The chain has TRBV28 and TRBJ1-4, with 10 bases fitting TRBD1. The CDR3 spans 17 residues. J was trimmed by 4 bases and V by 1 base; bases with no gene match: 6. CDR1 MDHEN and CDR2 SYDVKM come from the germline V gene. CDR3 coding DNA: TGTGCCAGCAGTTTATTATTCGGGGACAGGGGTAATGAAAAACTGTTTTTT. Amino acids: CASSLLFGDRGNEKLFF.

This chain joins TRBV21-1 and TRBJ2-1; the tabulated D call, TRBD2, remains unverified against the DNA. TRBV21-1 is given as a pseudogene. The CDR3 loop spans 16 amino acids. The CDR3 loop reads CASSARLAEPGNEQFF. CDR3 DNA sequence: TGTGCCAGCAGCGCCAGATTAGCGGAGCCAGGGAATGAGCAGTTCTTC.

The rearrangement joins TRBV3-1 (or the pseudogene TRBV3-2) to TRBJ1-5; D might be TRBD1 (6 bases). This CDR3 contains 16 residues. V lost 5 bases and J 0 bases, leaving 14 bases between the germline ends. CDR1 and CDR2 from the germline V gene are LGHDT and YNNKEL (reference sequence). The CDR3 coding sequence is TGTGCCAGCAGCTCCCGACAGGCTACTAGCAATCAGCCCCAGCATTTT. Its protein product is CASSSRQATSNQPQHF.

The gene calls are TRBV9 and TRBJ2-7; D perhaps matches TRBD2 (5 bases). Trimming pared 4 bases from V and 3 bases from J, leaving 14 bases between. In germline, CDR1 is SGDLS, CDR2 YYNGEE. CDR3 length: 14 residues. CDR3 nucleotide sequence: TGTGCCAGCAGCCCGACTACCCGGGTCTACGAGCAGTACTTC. This encodes CASSPTTRVYEQYF.

The chain recombines TRBV7-3 with TRBJ1-1; 7 nucleotides match TRBD1. Germline CDR1 is SGHTA and CDR2 is FQGTGA. The CDR3 covers 17 residues. V shed 5 bases and J 2 bases; nucleotides not matched to a gene: 14. Written as DNA, the CDR3 is TGTGCCAGCAGCCGCCGGACAGGCCTCAGGGGTAACACTGAAGCTTTCTTT. It yields the protein CASSRRTGLRGNTEAFF.

V is TRBV6-5 and J is TRBJ2-7, with D perhaps TRBD1 (6 bases). Germline assignment: CDR1 MNHEY and CDR2 SVGAGI. This CDR3 has 12 residues. V shed 6 bases and J shed 3 bases, with 9 bases lying between them. This CDR3 is CASSWTVYEQYF. In DNA form, the CDR3 reads TGTGCCAGCAGCTGGACAGTCTACGAGCAGTACTTC.

In the case of this clone: Other DNA sequences in the sample encode the same CDR3. The V and J genes are TRBV7-2 and TRBJ2-7; 7 bases are shared with TRBD2. This CDR3 has 14 amino acids. V was clipped by 1 base and J by 2 bases; unmatched bases: 2. From germline, CDR1 is SGHTA and CDR2 FQGNSA. CDR3 in amino acids: CASSLEAGAYEQYF. CDR3 bases: TGTGCCAGCAGCTTAGAGGCGGGGGCCTACGAGCAGTACTTC.

In this sample, this clone turned up once. The CDR3 DNA follows: TGTGCCACCAGTGATTCCCGGACAGGCGCTGCTTCGGAGACCCAGTACTTC. Translating it yields CATSDSRTGAASETQYF. This chain links TRBV24-1 with TRBJ2-5; 7 bases fit TRBD1. The CDR3 is 17 residues long. The V gene's germline CDR1 is KGHDR and CDR2 SFDVKD. Trimming removed 2 bases from V and 5 bases from J; junction bases left unmatched: 13.

The rearrangement uses TRBV10-3 and TRBJ1-5; 12 positions match TRBD1. CDR1 and CDR2 (germline): ENHRY, SYGVKD. J lost 2 bases, V lost 4 bases, and 15 bases had no gene match. The length of the CDR3 is 20 residues. CDR3 sequence: CAISGSAGTGGRTGNQPQHF. The CDR3 DNA follows: TGTGCCATCAGTGGATCCGCCGGGACAGGGGGCCGTACGGGCAATCAGCCCCAGCATTTT.

The chain couples TRBV6-5 to TRBJ2-5, with 9 bases fitting TRBD1. The CDR3 totals 13 residues. Germline CDR1 is MNHEY and CDR2 is SVGAGI. Losses at the gene ends were 7 bases for V and 4 bases for J; bases not matched to a gene: 4. CDR3 protein: CASTRTGAETQYF. The CDR3 DNA reads as TGTGCCAGCACTAGGACAGGGGCAGAGACCCAGTACTTC.

This chain joins TRBV10-3 and TRBJ1-2; the D gene is possibly TRBD1 (6 bases). CDR1 is ENHRY and CDR2 is SYGVKD in the germline V gene. This CDR3 contains 14 residues. Deletions cut 3 bases from V and 5 bases from J, with 13 bases between. The CDR3 bases are TGTGCCATCAGTGACCAGGGGTCACGGTATGGCTACACCTTC. The encoded protein is CAISDQGSRYGYTF.

The chain has TRBV3-1 (or the pseudogene TRBV3-2) and TRBJ2-3; D possibly corresponds to TRBD2 (6 bases). V lost 3 bases and J 8 bases, leaving 15 bases between the germline ends. Germline CDR1 is LGHDT and CDR2 is YNNKEL (reference sequence). There are 14 residues in the CDR3. The CDR3 spells CASSHGNGRRTQYF. The CDR3 DNA reads as TGTGCCAGCAGCCATGGTAACGGGAGACGTACGCAGTATTTT.

The chain employs TRBV11-3 and TRBJ1-2; D remains unclear. CDR3 length: 13 amino acids. Germline CDR1 is SGHNT and CDR2 is YENEEA. Trimming left V 5 bases short and J 5 bases short, with 12 bases between. CDR3 residues: CASSPYGEYGYTF. CDR3 nucleotide sequence: TGTGCCAGCAGCCCCTACGGGGAGTATGGCTACACCTTC.

V is TRBV10-2 and J is TRBJ1-6, with 10 positions matching TRBD1. This CDR3 has 14 residues. The junction had 6 bases not matched to a gene; V was cut back by 2 bases and J by 14 bases. Per germline, CDR1 WSHSY and CDR2 SAAADI. The chain's CDR3 is CASSEDRGRVTLHF. CDR3 DNA: TGCGCCAGCAGTGAGGACAGGGGGCGCGTAACCCTCCACTTT.